The 28 T cell receptor beta chains below all came from one sample that was sequenced in a study of cytomegalovirus exposure and HLA in healthy donors. With 60 Vbeta and 13 Jbeta primers, the PCR was carried out. TCRdb's copy holds only in-frame clones and misses some; the assay was immunoSEQ multiplex PCR. The sample contains roughly 280,000 clones, approximately 70% of which appear only once. The material sequenced was PBMCs. The source of these receptors is a female donor in good health and CMV-seronegative.

The chain uses TRBV10-1 and TRBJ2-2, with TRBD2 matching over 9 bases. Trimming removed 11 bases from V and 4 bases from J; junction bases left unmatched: 8. From germline, CDR1 is WNHNN and CDR2 SYGVQD (reference sequence). The CDR3 length is 14 residues. This CDR3 reads CAGIKREVTGELFF. DNA for the CDR3: TGCGCCGGCATAAAGCGGGAGGTCACCGGGGAGCTGTTTTTT.

This chain joins TRBV11-1 and TRBJ2-1; 9 bases map to TRBD2. The CDR3 covers 14 residues. Unmatched junction bases numbered 3, after V lost 5 bases and J lost 4 bases. Germline loops: CDR1 SGHAT, CDR2 FQDESV (reference sequence). CDR3 sequence: CASSPREGYNEQFF. In nucleotides, the CDR3 is TGTGCCAGCAGCCCGCGGGAGGGGTACAATGAGCAGTTCTTC.

This clone appeared once. This chain uses TRBV27 with TRBJ2-3, with D perhaps matching TRBD2 (6 bases). V lost 7 bases, J lost 5 bases, and 13 bases lay in between. The CDR3 length is 13 residues. Germline V gives CDR1 MNHEY, CDR2 SMNVEV (reference sequence). CDR3 bases: TGTGCCAGCACCCCTTGGGGAGGAGATACGCAGTATTTT. It specifies CASTPWGGDTQYF.

The gene calls are TRBV30 and TRBJ1-2; no definite D call. Germline V lookup: CDR1 GTSNPN, CDR2 SVGIG (reference sequence). V lost 0 bases to trimming and J lost 8 bases, with 10 bases between them. The CDR3 has 12 amino acids. CDR3 in amino acids: CAWSVLGGGYTF. Written as DNA, the CDR3 is TGTGCCTGGAGTGTACTTGGCGGAGGCTACACCTTC.

The CDR3 DNA is TGTGCCAGCAGTTTATCCGGGAGTTCCTACGAGCAGTACTTC. Its translation: CASSLSGSSYEQYF. V is TRBV28 and J is TRBJ2-7, with D tentatively TRBD2 (6 bases). CDR3 length: 14 amino acids. The germline V and J ends were trimmed by 1 base and 1 base, with 8 bases remaining between them. The V gene's germline CDR1 is MDHEN and CDR2 SYDVKM.

This chain joins TRBV4-1 and TRBJ2-5; TRBD2 is a possible D gene (6 bases). The J call may not be correct, given that the DNA end is closer to TRBJ2-7. The CDR3 has 13 amino acids. The germline gives CDR1 MGHRA, CDR2 YSYEKL. The DNA of the CDR3 is TGCGCCAGCAGCCAACCGCGGGGCTACGAGCAGTACTTC. Translated: CASSQPRGYEQYF.

V gene TRBV14 combines with J gene TRBJ1-2, with D perhaps TRBD1 (5 bases). Trimming took off 0 bases at V and 8 bases at J, with 13 bases between the two ends. The CDR3 loop spans 14 amino acids. CDR1 is SGHDN and CDR2 is FVKESK in the germline V gene. In DNA, the CDR3 is TGTGCCAGCAGCCAAGACGGGGGGAGAAAGGGCTACACCTTC. Residues: CASSQDGGRKGYTF.

The chain recombines TRBV28 with TRBJ2-3, with 9 nucleotides matching TRBD2. The CDR3 totals 15 residues. Per germline, CDR1 MDHEN and CDR2 SYDVKM. V lost 8 bases and J lost 3; bases outside the gene matches: 9. CDR3 DNA: TGTGCCAGCTTGGGGGGCGGGAGGGGGACAGATACGCAGTATTTT. It codes for CASLGGGRGTDTQYF.

This clone has just a few counts. The rearrangement links TRBV5-6 to TRBJ2-3; possibly TRBD1 for D (5 bases). V gave up 3 bases and J gave up 2 bases, with 13 bases separating them. CDR1 is SGHDT and CDR2 is YYEEEE in the germline V gene. The CDR3 runs 15 residues. The CDR3 bases are TGTGCCAGCAGCTGGCCAGGGCAGATCACAGATACGCAGTATTTT. This sequence encodes CASSWPGQITDTQYF.

The chain employs TRBV6-1 and TRBJ1-1, with D unresolved. CDR1 is MNHNS and CDR2 is SASEGT in the germline V gene. V was pared by 5 bases and J by 1 base, with 14 bases between. The CDR3 totals 15 residues. CDR3 nucleotides: TGTGCCAGCAGTTCAGGCTTAGGAGGGAACACTGAAGCTTTCTTT. As protein: CASSSGLGGNTEAFF.

Comments on this clone: At one of its ends the junction is not consistent with the germline gene, which may arise from a read error. The chain combines TRBV10-3 with TRBJ1-5; D unclear. The germline CDR1 and CDR2 sequences are ENHRY and SYGVKD. The CDR3 is 14 residues long. The CDR3 loop is CAISEGASDQPQHF. CDR3 DNA sequence: TGTGCCATCAGTGAAGGTGCTAGCGATCAGCCCCAGCATTTT.

V gene TRBV18 combines with J gene TRBJ2-7; TRBD1 agrees at 7 bases. The CDR3 has 14 amino acids. J gave up 2 bases and V 2 bases, and 3 bases lay outside the gene matches. The germline V gene has CDR1 KGHSH and CDR2 LQKENI. In DNA form, the CDR3 reads TGTGCCAGCTCACCAGACAGGGCCCCCTACGAGCAGTACTTC. Encoded protein: CASSPDRAPYEQYF. Complete variable domain (other parts from reference TRBV18 and TRBJ2-7): NAGVMQNPRHLVRRRGQEARLRCSPMKGHSHVYWYRQLPEEGLKFMVYLQKENIIDESGMPKERFSAEFPKEGPSILRIQQVVRGDSAAYFCASSPDRAPYEQYFGPGTRLTVT.

V and J are TRBV6-1 and TRBJ2-2; weak D call: TRBD1 (6 bases). CDR3 length: 18 amino acids. Trimming left V 4 bases short and J 1 base short, with 19 bases between. Germline V gene lookup returns CDR1 MNHNS and CDR2 SASEGT. CDR3 sequence: CASSATNRARLNTGELFF. The DNA of the CDR3 is TGTGCCAGCAGTGCAACAAACAGGGCCAGGCTGAACACCGGGGAGCTGTTTTTT.

This clone has just a few counts. DNA for the CDR3: TGTGCCAGCAGTGCCTGGACTAGCGGAACCTACGAGCAGTACTTC. It is translated as CASSAWTSGTYEQYF. V usage is TRBV25-1 and J usage is TRBJ2-7; TRBD2 agrees at 10 bases. CDR1 and CDR2 from the germline V gene are MGHDK and SYGVNS. This CDR3 comprises 15 residues. Trimming removed 4 bases from V and 2 bases from J; junction bases left unmatched: 5.

To note about this clone: The junction and the germline gene differ at one end; a read error may be behind it. The chain employs TRBV7-9 and TRBJ2-7, with 9 positions matching TRBD1. The CDR3 has 17 residues. CDR1 SEHNR and CDR2 FQNEAQ come from the germline V gene (reference sequence). Here the CDR3 DNA reads TGTTCCAGCAGCTCACTACCCCCGGGACAGGGAATGGACGAGCAGTACTTC. Protein sequence: CSSSSLPPGQGMDEQYF.

This chain joins TRBV19 and TRBJ1-1, with 7 bases fitting TRBD1. Germline V gives CDR1 LNHDA, CDR2 SQIVND (reference sequence). CDR3 length: 14 amino acids. Trimming removed 10 bases from V and 1 base from J; junction bases left unmatched: 9. Here the CDR3 reads CAISNRGRNTEAFF. DNA of the CDR3: TGTGCCATTTCCAACAGGGGTCGGAACACTGAAGCTTTCTTT.

The chain joins TRBV11-2 to TRBJ2-2; 8 positions agree with TRBD2. The germline CDR1 and CDR2 sequences are SGHAT and FQNNGV. CDR3 length equals 16 residues. V was clipped by 6 bases and J by 2 bases; unmatched bases: 8. Here the CDR3 DNA reads TGTGCCAGCAGATACCCGGGACTAGGAAACACCGGGGAGCTGTTTTTT. Amino acids: CASRYPGLGNTGELFF. Based on the CDR3 plus reference TRBV11-2 and TRBJ2-2, the full variable domain is EAGVAQSPRYKIIEKRQSVAFWCNPISGHATLYWYQQILGQGPKLLIQFQNNGVVDDSQLPKDRFSAERLKGVDSTLKIQPAKLEDSAVYLCASRYPGLGNTGELFFGEGSRLTVL.

This clone was found a few times. J is TRBJ1-5 and V is TRBV2; no reliable D call. Trimming removed 5 bases from V and 3 bases from J, with 11 bases in between. This CDR3 has 14 amino acids. Germline CDR1 and CDR2: SNHLY and FYNNEI. CDR3 sequence reads: CASSLNRFNQPQHF. CDR3 in DNA: TGTGCCAGCAGTCTAAACAGATTCAATCAGCCCCAGCATTTT.

Written as DNA, the CDR3 is TGTGCCAGCAGTTTACCCAGGGGACGAGAGACCCAGTACTTC. Residues: CASSLPRGRETQYF. The V call is TRBV28, the J call TRBJ2-5; D may be TRBD1 (6 bases). V was cut by 2 bases and J by 4 bases, with 11 bases left in between. The CDR3 runs 14 residues. Per the germline V gene, CDR1 is MDHEN and CDR2 is SYDVKM.

This chain connects TRBV28 to TRBJ2-7, with TRBD2 matching 9 bases. The CDR3 length is 14 residues. Looked up from germline, CDR1 is MDHEN and CDR2 is SYDVKM. The V and J ends lost 2 bases and 3 bases, in that order; junction bases with no gene match: 2. DNA for the CDR3: TGTGCCAGCAGTTTAAGCGGGGGGCTCTACGAGCAGTACTTC. This sequence encodes CASSLSGGLYEQYF.

The chain carries TRBV2 and TRBJ2-3; D may be TRBD2 (6 bases). CDR3 length equals 14 residues. CDR1 is SNHLY, CDR2 FYNNEI, per germline. Trimming removed 7 bases at V and 7 bases at J, with 18 bases between. The chain's CDR3 is CASTEGGSVHTQYF. The DNA for the CDR3 is TGTGCCAGCACCGAAGGAGGGAGTGTACATACGCAGTATTTT.

This clone was counted once. CDR3 nucleotide sequence: TGTGCCAGCAGTGATAGAATGGAGACCCAGTACTTC. Amino acids: CASSDRMETQYF. The rearrangement joins TRBV25-1 to TRBJ2-5; D not certain. Between the trimmed V and J ends, which lost 3 bases and 5 bases, there was a span of 7 bases. The germline V gene encodes CDR1 MGHDK and CDR2 SYGVNS. This CDR3 contains 12 residues.

The V gene is TRBV6-1, the J gene TRBJ1-5; the D is unclear. The CDR3 is 13 amino acids. Germline-derived CDR1 and CDR2 are MNHNS and SASEGT. V lost 3 bases and J 3 bases, leaving 6 bases between the germline ends. The CDR3, as DNA: TGTGCCAGCAGTGAGCGTTCCAATCAGCCCCAGCATTTT. Protein: CASSERSNQPQHF.

The rearrangement links TRBV29-1 to TRBJ2-6, with 7 bases identical to TRBD1. This CDR3 spans 16 amino acids. Germline loops: CDR1 SQVTM, CDR2 ANQGSEA. Trimming removed 7 bases from V and 0 bases from J; junction bases left unmatched: 9. The chain's CDR3 is CSAGDSFFSGANVLTF. In nucleotides, the CDR3 is TGCAGCGCCGGGGACAGCTTCTTCTCTGGGGCCAACGTCCTGACTTTC.

V and J are TRBV4-2 and TRBJ2-3; 13 bases agree with TRBD2. Per germline, CDR1 LGHNA and CDR2 YNFKEQ. This CDR3 contains 17 residues. Trimming at V came to 0 bases and at J to 6 bases, leaving 6 bases not matched to a gene. CDR3 nucleotides: TGTGCCAGCAGCCAAGAGGGGACTAGCGGGGTGGCGGATACGCAGTATTTT. Its translation: CASSQEGTSGVADTQYF.

The J gene is TRBJ1-3, the V gene TRBV5-1; 8 nucleotides align to TRBD1. Germline CDR1 is SGHRS and CDR2 is YFSETQ. V dropped 5 bases and J dropped 4; count of bases not matched to a gene: 5. This CDR3 spans 14 amino acids. The CDR3: CASRRGQEGNTIYF. In DNA, the CDR3 is TGCGCCAGCAGACGGGGACAGGAGGGAAACACCATATATTTT.

The CDR3, as DNA: TGTGCCAGCAGCTGGGAGGGCCGTGGAGATACGCAGTATTTT. This sequence encodes CASSWEGRGDTQYF. The chain employs TRBV5-6 and TRBJ2-3; TRBD2 aligns across 7 bases. The CDR3 totals 14 residues. V gave up 3 bases and J gave up 5 bases; unmatched junction bases: 6. Germline V gives CDR1 SGHDT, CDR2 YYEEEE.

This CDR3 is CATKREGGSTEAFF. Written as DNA, the CDR3 is TGTGCCACCAAGCGGGAGGGAGGGAGCACTGAAGCTTTCTTT. V usage is TRBV14 and J usage is TRBJ1-1; D not certain. The V gene lost 10 bases and the J gene lost 4 bases, with 19 bases spanning the gap. The V gene's germline CDR1 is SGHDN and CDR2 FVKESK. The CDR3 spans 14 residues.